The source of this T cell receptor beta chain is a study of regulatory T cells in long-lasting Graves disease. Time point defined: newly diagnosed GD, antithyroid drugs for less than 3 months. PBMC-derived RNA was used for the TCR library. Germline assignment: CDR1 SNHLY and CDR2 FYNNEI. The CDR3 covers 15 residues. The germline V and J ends were trimmed by 5 bases and 7 bases, with 18 bases remaining between them. Researchers made TCR beta libraries by using iRepertoire HTBI primers and running Arm-PCR on CDR3 regions. One entry per CDR3 protein results from TCRdb running MiXCR on the multiplex PCR reads. The data show some 500,000 distinct CDR3 sequences, roughly 15% seen once. These same records also appear under a second study, on T cells in Graves' hyperthyroidism and ophthalmopathy.

The clonotype originates from a middle-aged woman with Graves disease. Sequencing was performed on peripheral blood mononuclear cells (PBMCs), taken at new diagnosis, from a patient treated with antithyroid drugs. The chain is built from TRBV2 and TRBJ1-3; D possibly corresponds to TRBD1 (5 bases). The CDR3 loop is CASSIGWGVGNTIYF. Here the CDR3 DNA reads TGTGCCAGCAGTATCGGGTGGGGGGTCGGCAACACCATATATTTT.